This T cell receptor (beta chain) was sequenced during a study of blood T cell repertoires in COVID-19. Overall study context: Acute and convalescent COVID-19 samples came from the United States, Italy and Spain. PBMCs, B-cell-depleted T cells, or T cells provided the cDNA or gDNA that made up the material.

This clone was detected a few times. Germline CDR1 and CDR2: MNHNS and SASEGT. This CDR3 contains 13 residues. Between the trimmed V and J ends, which lost 3 bases and 4 bases, there was a span of 7 bases. As processed by the authors: Amplification of reference gene primers provided the estimated nucleated cell counts. This table comes from immunoSEQ multiplex PCR, and its TCRdb copy is limited to in-frame clones, with some not included. That table furnishes V, J and clone size, whereas the DNA furnished D and trimming. This sample yields more than 70,000 clones, of which around 88% are seen a single time; approximately 1.2% belongs to the top ten.

The sequenced sample consisted of peripheral blood. V and J are TRBV6-1 and TRBJ1-5; D gene ambiguous. The clonotype originates from a man older than 75 with active or convalescent COVID-19. The CDR3, as DNA: TGTGCCAGCAGTGAGTCCGGGAATCAGCCCCAGCATTTT. It translates to CASSESGNQPQHF.